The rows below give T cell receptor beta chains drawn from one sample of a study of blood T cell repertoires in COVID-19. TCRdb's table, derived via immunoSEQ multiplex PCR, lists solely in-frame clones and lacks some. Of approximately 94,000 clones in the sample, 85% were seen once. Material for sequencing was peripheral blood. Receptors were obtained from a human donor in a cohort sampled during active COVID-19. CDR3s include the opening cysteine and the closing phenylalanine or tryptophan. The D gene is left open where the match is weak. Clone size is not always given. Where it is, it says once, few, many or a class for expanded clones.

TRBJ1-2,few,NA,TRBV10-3,CAISDGQYSSRGYTF,TGTGCCATCAGTGATGGACAGTATAGTTCGCGAGGCTACACCTTC
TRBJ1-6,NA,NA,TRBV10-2,CASGQYNSPLHF,TGCGCCAGCGGACAGTATAATTCACCCCTCCACTTT
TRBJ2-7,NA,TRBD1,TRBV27,CASSGTGGREQYF,TGTGCCAGCTCCGGGACAGGGGGGAGGGAGCAGTACTTC
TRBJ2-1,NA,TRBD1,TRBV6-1,CASSEGQGSYNEQFF,TGTGCCAGCAGTGAGGGACAGGGCTCCTACAATGAGCAGTTCTTC
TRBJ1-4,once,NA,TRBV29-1,CSVETPGGREGAEKLFF,TGCAGCGTTGAAACTCCAGGAGGGCGGGAGGGTGCAGAAAAACTGTTTTTT
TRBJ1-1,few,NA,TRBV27,CASSSWTSNTEAFF,TGTGCCAGCAGTTCCTGGACAAGCAACACTGAAGCTTTCTTT
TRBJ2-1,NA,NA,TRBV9,CASSASFSGLSYNEQFF,TGTGCCAGCAGCGCCTCGTTTAGCGGACTCTCCTACAATGAGCAGTTCTTC
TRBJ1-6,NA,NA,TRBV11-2,CASSLDSLWASPLHF,TGTGCCAGCAGCCTCGACAGTCTTTGGGCGTCACCCCTCCACTTT
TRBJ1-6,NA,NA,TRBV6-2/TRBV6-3,CASSKTGGGGYNSPLHF,TGTGCCAGCAGTAAGACCGGTGGGGGAGGGTATAATTCACCCCTCCACTTT
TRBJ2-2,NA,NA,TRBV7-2,CASSLAGGGTAPTGELFF,TGTGCCAGCAGCTTAGCCGGGGGGGGGACAGCTCCCACCGGGGAGCTGTTTTTT
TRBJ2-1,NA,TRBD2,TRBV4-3,CASARGGGPHNEQFF,TGCGCCAGCGCCCGGGGCGGGGGGCCCCACAATGAGCAGTTCTTC
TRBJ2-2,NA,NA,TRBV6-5,CASSSGGNTGELFF,TGTGCCAGCAGTTCCGGGGGGAACACCGGGGAGCTGTTTTTT
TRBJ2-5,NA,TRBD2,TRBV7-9,CASSPGASGSWRETQYF,TGTGCCAGCAGCCCCGGGGCTAGCGGGAGTTGGAGGGAGACCCAGTACTTC
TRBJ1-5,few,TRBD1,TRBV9,CASSQGQGTWEPQHF,TGTGCCAGCAGCCAGGGACAGGGGACGTGGGAGCCCCAGCATTTT
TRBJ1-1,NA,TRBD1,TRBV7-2,CASSAQGGNTEAFF,TGTGCCAGCAGCGCTCAGGGGGGTAACACTGAAGCTTTCTTT
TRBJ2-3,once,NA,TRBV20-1,CSASRADTQYF,TGCAGTGCTAGTCGAGCAGATACGCAGTATTTT
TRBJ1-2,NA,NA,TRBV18,CASSPIGDYGYTF,TGTGCCAGCTCACCAATAGGGGACTATGGCTACACCTTC
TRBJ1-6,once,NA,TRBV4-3,CASSQELFGVSPLHF,TGCGCCAGCAGCCAAGAATTATTTGGAGTTTCACCCCTCCACTTT
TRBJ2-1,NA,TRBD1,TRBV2,CASRRQGTNEQFF,TGTGCCAGCAGAAGACAGGGGACCAATGAGCAGTTCTTC
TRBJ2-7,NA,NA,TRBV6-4,CATPGGPDYEQYF,TGTGCCACCCCAGGGGGGCCGGACTACGAGCAGTACTTC
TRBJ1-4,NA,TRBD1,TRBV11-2,CASSPGTGGVFNEKLFF,TGTGCCAGCAGCCCAGGGACAGGGGGCGTCTTTAATGAAAAACTGTTTTTT
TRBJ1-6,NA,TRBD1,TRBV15,CATSFRQGDSPLHF,TGTGCCACCAGCTTCCGACAGGGCGATTCACCCCTCCACTTT
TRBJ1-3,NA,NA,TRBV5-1,CASSLVAGSDTIYF,TGCGCCAGCAGCTTGGTGGCAGGGTCGGACACCATATATTTT
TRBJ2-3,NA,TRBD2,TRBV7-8,CASSRPAGGTDTQYF,TGTGCCAGCAGCCGTCCGGCGGGGGGCACAGATACGCAGTATTTT